Listed here is a single T cell receptor beta chain. This sample is part of a study of CD8+ T cells in alopecia areata. The V and J ends lost 0 bases and 0 bases respectively, with 12 bases between them. Germline V lookup: CDR1 LGHNA, CDR2 YSLEER. This CDR3 comprises 16 residues. RNA extraction and reverse transcription yielded cDNA as sequencing template. TCRdb's copy holds only in-frame clones and misses some; the assay was immunoSEQ multiplex PCR. The sample lists 160,000 or so clones, under 70% seen once, with 0.75% to 0.95% in the top ten. Documented treatment: oral pan-JAK inhibitor, 5-10 mg twice daily. Peripheral blood and lesional scalp punch biopsies were taken from alopecia areata patients.

The gene calls are TRBV4-3 and TRBJ2-7; D not certain. The input for sequencing was CD4+ T cells sorted from blood, taken at week 4, from a patient treated with tofacitinib. The TCR comes from a human donor with alopecia areata. The CDR3 nucleotides are TGCGCCAGCAGCCAAGATCGGTCAGATTACTCCTACGAGCAGTACTTC. It codes for CASSQDRSDYSYEQYF.